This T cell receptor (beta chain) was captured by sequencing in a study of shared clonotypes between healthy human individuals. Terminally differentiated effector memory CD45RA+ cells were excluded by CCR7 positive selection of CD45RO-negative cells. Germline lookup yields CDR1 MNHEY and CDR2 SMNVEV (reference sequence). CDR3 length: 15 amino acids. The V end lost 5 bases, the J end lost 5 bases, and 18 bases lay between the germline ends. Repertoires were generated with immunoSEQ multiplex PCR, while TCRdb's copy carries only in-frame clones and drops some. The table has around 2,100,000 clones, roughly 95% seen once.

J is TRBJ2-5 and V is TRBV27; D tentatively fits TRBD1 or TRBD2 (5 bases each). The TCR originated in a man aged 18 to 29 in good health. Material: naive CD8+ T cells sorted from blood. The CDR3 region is CASSPYQGWGETQYF. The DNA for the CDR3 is TGTGCCAGCAGTCCGTACCAGGGTTGGGGGGAGACCCAGTACTTC.